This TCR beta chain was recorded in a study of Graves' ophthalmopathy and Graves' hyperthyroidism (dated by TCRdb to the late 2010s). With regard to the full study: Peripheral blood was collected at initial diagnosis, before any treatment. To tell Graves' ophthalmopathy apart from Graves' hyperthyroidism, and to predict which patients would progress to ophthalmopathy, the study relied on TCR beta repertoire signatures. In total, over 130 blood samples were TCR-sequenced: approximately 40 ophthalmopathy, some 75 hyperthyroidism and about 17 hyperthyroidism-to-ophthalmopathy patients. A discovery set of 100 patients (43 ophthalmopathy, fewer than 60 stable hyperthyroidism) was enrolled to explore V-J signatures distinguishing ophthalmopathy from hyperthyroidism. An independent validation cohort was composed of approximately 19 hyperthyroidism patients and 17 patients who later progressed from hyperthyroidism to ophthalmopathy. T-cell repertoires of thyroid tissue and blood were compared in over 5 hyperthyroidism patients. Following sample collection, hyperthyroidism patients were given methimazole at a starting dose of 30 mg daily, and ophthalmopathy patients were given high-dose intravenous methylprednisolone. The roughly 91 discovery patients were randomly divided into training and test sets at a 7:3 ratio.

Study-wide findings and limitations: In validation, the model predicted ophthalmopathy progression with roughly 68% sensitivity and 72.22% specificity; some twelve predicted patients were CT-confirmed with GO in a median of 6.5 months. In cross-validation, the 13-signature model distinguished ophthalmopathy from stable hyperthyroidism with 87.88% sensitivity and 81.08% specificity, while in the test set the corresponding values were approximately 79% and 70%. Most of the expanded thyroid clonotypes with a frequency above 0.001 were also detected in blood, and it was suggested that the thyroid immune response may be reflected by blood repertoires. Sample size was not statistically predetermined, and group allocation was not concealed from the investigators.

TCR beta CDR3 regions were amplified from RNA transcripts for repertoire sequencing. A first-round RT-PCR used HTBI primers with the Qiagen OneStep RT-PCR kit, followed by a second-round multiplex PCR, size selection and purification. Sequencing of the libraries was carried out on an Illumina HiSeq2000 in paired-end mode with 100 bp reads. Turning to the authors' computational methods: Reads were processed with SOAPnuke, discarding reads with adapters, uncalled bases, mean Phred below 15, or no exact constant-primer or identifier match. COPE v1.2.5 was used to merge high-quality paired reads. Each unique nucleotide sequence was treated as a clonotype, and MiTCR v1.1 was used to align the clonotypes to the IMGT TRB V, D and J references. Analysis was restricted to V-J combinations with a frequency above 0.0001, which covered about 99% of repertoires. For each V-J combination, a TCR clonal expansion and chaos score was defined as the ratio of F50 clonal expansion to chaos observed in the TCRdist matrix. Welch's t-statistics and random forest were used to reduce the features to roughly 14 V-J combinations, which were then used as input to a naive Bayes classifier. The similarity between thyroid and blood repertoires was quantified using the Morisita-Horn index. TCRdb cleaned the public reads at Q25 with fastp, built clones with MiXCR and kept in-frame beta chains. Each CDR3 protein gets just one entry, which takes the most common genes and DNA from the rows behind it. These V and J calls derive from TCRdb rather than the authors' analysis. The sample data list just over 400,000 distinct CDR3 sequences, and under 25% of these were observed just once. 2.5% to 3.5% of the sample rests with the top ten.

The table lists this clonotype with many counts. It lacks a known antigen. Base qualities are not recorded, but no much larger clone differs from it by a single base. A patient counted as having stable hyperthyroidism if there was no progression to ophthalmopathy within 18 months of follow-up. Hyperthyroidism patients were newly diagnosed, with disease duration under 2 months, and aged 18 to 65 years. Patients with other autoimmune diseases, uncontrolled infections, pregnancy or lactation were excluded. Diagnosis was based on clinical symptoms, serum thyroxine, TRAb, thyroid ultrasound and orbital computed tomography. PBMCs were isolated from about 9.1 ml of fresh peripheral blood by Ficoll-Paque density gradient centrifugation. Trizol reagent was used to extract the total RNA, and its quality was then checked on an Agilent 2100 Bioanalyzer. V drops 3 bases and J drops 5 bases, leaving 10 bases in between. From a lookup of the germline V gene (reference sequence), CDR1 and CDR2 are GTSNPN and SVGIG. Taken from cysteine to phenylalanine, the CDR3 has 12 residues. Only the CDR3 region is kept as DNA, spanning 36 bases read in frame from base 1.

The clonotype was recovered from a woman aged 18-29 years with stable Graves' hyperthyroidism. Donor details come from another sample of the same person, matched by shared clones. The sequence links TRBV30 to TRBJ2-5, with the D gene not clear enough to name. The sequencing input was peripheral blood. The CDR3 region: CAWSPLFETQYF. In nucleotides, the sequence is TGTGCCTGGAGCCCCCTATTCGAGACCCAGTACTTC. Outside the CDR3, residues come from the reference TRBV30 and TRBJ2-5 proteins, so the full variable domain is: SQTIHQWPATLVQPVGSPLSLECTVEGTSNPNLYWYRQAAGRGLQLLFYSVGIGQISSEVPQNLSASRPQDRQFILSSKKLLLSDSGFYLCAWSPLFETQYFGPGTRLLVL.